These T cell receptor beta chains were read from a single sample in a study of glioma-infiltrating T cells. TCRdb called the multiplex PCR reads again in MiXCR, with one record for every CDR3 protein. The data show approximately 100,000 distinct CDR3 sequences, around 31% seen once. The sample taken for sequencing was glioma tissue, nonneoplastic brain tissue, or PBMCs (not recorded which). The receptors were sampled from a human donor with low-grade glioma or glioblastoma, undergoing nonglioma brain surgery, or in good health (not recorded which). Both conserved end residues are trimmed from each CDR3. D genes are given only for firm matches.

TRBV5-1,TRBJ1-4,.,ASSSNRRLGEKLF
TRBV7-8,TRBJ2-1,.,ASSFTLPFRLYNEQF
TRBV18,TRBJ1-1,TRBD1,ASSRKGQGTEAF
TRBV5-4,TRBJ1-6,.,ASSPDYDSPLH
TRBV3-1,TRBJ1-6,TRBD1,ASSLLPGQGFGSPLH
TRBV6-1,TRBJ1-3,TRBD1,ASRTSDRGFTASGNTIY
TRBV3-1,TRBJ1-2,.,ASSRQQGTYGYT
TRBV7-7,TRBJ2-5,.,ASSLNRGLETQY
TRBV7-9,TRBJ1-2,TRBD1,ASSRDRERGYT
TRBV20-1,TRBJ2-7,.,SASTTIYEQY
TRBV28,TRBJ2-2,.,ASSVDSYTGELF
TRBV9,TRBJ1-6,TRBD1,ASSDRDRGNSPLH
TRBV20-1,TRBJ2-7,TRBD2,SASRGGVDSSYEQY
TRBV12-3/TRBV12-4,TRBJ2-5,.,ASSLAQKETQY
TRBV20-1,TRBJ1-1,.,SARDFRELNTEAF
TRBV7-2,TRBJ2-1,.,ASSLWTLSTYNEQF
TRBV19,TRBJ1-1,.,ASSIRIRTKVAF
TRBV3-1,TRBJ2-1,TRBD1,ASSQNRGNEQF
TRBV5-6,TRBJ2-3,.,ASSRPNRDTQY
TRBV7-2,TRBJ2-7,.,ASSLASSYEQY
TRBV2,TRBJ1-5,.,ASSERRTWDQPQH
TRBV7-6,TRBJ1-1,.,ASSSRPGASNTEAF